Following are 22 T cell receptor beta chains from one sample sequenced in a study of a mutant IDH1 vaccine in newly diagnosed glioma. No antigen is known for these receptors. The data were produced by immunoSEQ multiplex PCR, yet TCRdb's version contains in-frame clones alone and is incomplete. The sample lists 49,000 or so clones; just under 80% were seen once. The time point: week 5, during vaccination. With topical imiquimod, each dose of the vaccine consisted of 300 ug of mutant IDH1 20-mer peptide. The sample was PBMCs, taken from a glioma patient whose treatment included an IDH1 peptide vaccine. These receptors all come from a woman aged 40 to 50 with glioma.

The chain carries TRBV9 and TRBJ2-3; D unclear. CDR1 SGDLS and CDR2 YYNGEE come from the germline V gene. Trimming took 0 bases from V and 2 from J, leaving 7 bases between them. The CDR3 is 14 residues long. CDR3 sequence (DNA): TGTGCCAGCAGCGTAGAAATACTCACAGATACGCAGTATTTT. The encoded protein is CASSVEILTDTQYF. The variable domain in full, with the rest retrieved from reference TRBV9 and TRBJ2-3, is DSGVTQTPKHLITATGQRVTLRCSPRSGDLSVYWYQQSLDQGLQFLIQYYNGEERAKGNILERFSAQQFPDLHSELNLSSLELGDSALYFCASSVEILTDTQYFGPGTRLTVL.

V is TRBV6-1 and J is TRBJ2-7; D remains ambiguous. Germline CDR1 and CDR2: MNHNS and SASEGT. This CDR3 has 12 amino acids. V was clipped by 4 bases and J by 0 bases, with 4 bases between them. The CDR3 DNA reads TGTGCCAGCAGTGTGAGCTCCTACGAGCAGTACTTC. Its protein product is CASSVSSYEQYF.

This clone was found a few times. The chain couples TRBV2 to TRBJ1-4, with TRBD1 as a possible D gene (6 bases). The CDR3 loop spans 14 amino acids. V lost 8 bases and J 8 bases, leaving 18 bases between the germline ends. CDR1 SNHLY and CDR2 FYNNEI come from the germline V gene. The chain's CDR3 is CASLVLSTGEKLFF. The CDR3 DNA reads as TGTGCCAGCTTGGTTTTATCCACAGGGGAAAAACTGTTTTTT.

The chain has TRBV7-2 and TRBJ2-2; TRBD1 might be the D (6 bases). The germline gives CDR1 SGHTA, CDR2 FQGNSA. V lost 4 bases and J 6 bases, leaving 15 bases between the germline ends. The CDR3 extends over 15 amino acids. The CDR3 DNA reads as TGTGCCAGCAGCTACGGGACACCAAGTGCCGGGGAGCTGTTTTTT. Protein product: CASSYGTPSAGELFF.

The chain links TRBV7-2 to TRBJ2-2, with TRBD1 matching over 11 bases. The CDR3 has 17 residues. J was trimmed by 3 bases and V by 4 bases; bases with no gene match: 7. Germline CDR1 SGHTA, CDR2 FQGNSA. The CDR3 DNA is TGTGCCAGCAGCTCCCCGGGACAGGGGGAATACACCGGGGAGCTGTTTTTT. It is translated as CASSSPGQGEYTGELFF.

CDR3 loop: CASRPQGGTNEKLFF. In nucleotides, the CDR3 is TGTGCCAGCAGGCCGCAGGGGGGAACTAATGAAAAACTGTTTTTT. The chain employs TRBV6-5 and TRBJ1-4; 7 nucleotides agree with TRBD1. CDR1 and CDR2 (germline): MNHEY, SVGAGI. This CDR3 is 15 amino acids long. V lost 6 bases and J lost 1; bases outside the gene matches: 5.

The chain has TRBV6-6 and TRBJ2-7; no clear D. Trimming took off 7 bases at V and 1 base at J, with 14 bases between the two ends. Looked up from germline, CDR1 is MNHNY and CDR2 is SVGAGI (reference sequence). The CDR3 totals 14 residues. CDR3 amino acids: CASNLPGYSYEQYF. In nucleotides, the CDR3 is TGTGCCAGCAACCTCCCGGGTTATTCCTACGAGCAGTACTTC.

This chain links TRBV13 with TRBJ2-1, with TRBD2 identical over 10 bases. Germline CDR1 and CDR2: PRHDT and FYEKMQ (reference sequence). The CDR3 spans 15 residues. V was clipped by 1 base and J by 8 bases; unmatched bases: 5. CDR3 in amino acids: CASSLVSGGFDEQFF. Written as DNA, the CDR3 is TGTGCCAGCAGCTTAGTTAGCGGGGGGTTTGATGAGCAGTTCTTC.

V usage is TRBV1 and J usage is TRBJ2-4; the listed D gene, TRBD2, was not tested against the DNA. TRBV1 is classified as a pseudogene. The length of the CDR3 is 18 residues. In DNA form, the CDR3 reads TGCACCAGCAGCCAAGATTCGACTAGCGGGGGGGCCAAAAACATTCAGTACTTC. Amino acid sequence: CTSSQDSTSGGAKNIQYF.

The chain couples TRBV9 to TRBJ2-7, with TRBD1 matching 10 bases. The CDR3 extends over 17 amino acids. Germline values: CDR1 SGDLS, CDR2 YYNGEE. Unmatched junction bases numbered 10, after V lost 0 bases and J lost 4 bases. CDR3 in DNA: TGTGCCAGCAGCGTAGCCCCCACGGACAGGGGGGATTACGAGCAGTACTTC. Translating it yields CASSVAPTDRGDYEQYF.

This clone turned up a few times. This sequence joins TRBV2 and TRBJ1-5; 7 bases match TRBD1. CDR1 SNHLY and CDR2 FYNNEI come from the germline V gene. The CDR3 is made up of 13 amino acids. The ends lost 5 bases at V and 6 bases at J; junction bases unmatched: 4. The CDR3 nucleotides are TGTGCCAGCAGTCCACAGGGGTTTCAGCCCCAGCATTTT. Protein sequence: CASSPQGFQPQHF.

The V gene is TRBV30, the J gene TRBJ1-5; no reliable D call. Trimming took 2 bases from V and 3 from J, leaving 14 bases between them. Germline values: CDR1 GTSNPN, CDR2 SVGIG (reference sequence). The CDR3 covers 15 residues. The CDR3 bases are TGTGCCTGGAGTAACGGGCCTTTCACCAATCAGCCCCAGCATTTT. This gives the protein CAWSNGPFTNQPQHF.

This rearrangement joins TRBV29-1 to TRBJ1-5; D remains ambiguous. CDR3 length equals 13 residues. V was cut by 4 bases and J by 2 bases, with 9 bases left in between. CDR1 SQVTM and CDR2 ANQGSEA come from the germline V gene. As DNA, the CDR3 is TGCAGCGTTGGCGGCAGTGGCAATCAGCCCCAGCATTTT. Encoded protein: CSVGGSGNQPQHF.

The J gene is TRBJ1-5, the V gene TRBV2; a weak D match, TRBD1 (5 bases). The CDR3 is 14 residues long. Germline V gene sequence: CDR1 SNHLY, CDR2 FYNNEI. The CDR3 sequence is CVSGGTFGGQPQHF. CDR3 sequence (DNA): TGTGTATCGGGGGGGACGTTCGGGGGGCAGCCCCAGCATTTT. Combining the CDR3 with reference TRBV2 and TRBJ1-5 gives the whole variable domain EPEVTQTPSHQVTQMGQEVILRCVPISNHLYFYWYRQILGQKVEFLVSFYNNEISEKSEIFDDQFSVERPDGSNFTLKIRSTKLEDSAMYFCVSGGTFGGQPQHFGDGTRLSIL.

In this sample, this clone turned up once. The CDR3 DNA sequence: TGTGCCAGCAGTGGGGGCTCCCTAAACACCGGGGAGCTGTTTTTT. Amino acids: CASSGGSLNTGELFF. The chain combines TRBV2 with TRBJ2-2, with a weak D call TRBD1 (5 bases). CDR1 and CDR2 from the germline V gene are SNHLY and FYNNEI. V lost 4 bases and J lost 2, with 11 bases in between. CDR3 length: 15 residues.

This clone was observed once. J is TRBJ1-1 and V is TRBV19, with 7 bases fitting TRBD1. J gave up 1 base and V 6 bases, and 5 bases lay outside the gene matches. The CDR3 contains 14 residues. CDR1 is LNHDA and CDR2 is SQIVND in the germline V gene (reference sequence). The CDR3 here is CASRLQGKNTEAFF. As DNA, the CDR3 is TGTGCCAGTAGGCTACAGGGGAAGAACACTGAAGCTTTCTTT.

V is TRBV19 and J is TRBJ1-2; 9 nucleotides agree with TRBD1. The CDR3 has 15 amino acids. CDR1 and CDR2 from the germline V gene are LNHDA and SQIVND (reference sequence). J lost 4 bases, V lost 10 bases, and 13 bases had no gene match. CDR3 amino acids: CATARDREKFYGYTF. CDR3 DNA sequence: TGTGCCACGGCTAGGGACAGGGAAAAATTCTATGGCTACACCTTC.

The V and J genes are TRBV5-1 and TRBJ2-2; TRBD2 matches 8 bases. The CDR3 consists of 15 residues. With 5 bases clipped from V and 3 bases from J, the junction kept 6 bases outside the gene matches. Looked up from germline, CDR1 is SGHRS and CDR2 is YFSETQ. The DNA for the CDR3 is TGCGCCAGCAGGCAGGCGGGGGGCTACACCGGGGAGCTGTTTTTT. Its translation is CASRQAGGYTGELFF.

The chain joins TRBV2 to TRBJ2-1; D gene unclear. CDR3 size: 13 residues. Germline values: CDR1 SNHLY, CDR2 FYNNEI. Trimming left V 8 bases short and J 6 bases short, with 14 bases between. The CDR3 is CASSVVWGNEQFF. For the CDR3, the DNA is TGTGCCAGCTCTGTGGTTTGGGGCAATGAGCAGTTCTTC.

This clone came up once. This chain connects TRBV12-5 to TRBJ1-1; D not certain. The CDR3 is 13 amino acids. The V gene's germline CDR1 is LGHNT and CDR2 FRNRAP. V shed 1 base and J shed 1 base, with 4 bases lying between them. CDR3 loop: CASGLEQNTEAFF. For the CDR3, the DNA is TGTGCTAGTGGTTTGGAACAGAACACTGAAGCTTTCTTT.

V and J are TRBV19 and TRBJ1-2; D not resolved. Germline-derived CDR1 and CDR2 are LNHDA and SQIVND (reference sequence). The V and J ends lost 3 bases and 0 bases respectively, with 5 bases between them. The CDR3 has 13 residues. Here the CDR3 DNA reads TGTGCCAGTAGTATTTTGGCTAACTATGGCTACACCTTC. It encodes CASSILANYGYTF.

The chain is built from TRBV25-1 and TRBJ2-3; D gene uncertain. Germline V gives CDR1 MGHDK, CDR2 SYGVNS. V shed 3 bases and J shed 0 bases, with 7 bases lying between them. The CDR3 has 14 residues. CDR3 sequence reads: CASSDGRSTDTQYF. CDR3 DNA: TGTGCCAGCAGTGACGGGCGAAGCACAGATACGCAGTATTTT.